These T cell receptor beta chains were read from a single sample in a study of metastatic and nonmetastatic thyroid tumors. From the PCR reads, TCRdb re-called clones with MiXCR. The table shows about 22,000 clones, with roughly 15% occurring only once. Specimen: tumor tissue. The receptors originated from a female donor with papillary thyroid cancer or a benign thyroid nodule (not recorded which). Some clones in this sample may be carry-over from other donors' samples. The CDR3 runs from the conserved cysteine through the conserved F or W. Each record gives: clone size, D gene, J gene, V gene, CDR3 protein, CDR3 DNA. A D gene is named only where the DNA matches it firmly. Clone size is stated in some rows and not others, as once, few, many or a class when expanded.

many,TRBD1,TRBJ2-2,TRBV5-1,CASSNTGATGELFF,TGCGCCAGCAGCAATACAGGGGCCACCGGGGAGCTGTTTTTT
many,.,TRBJ1-4,TRBV4-1,CASSQEGFANEKLFF,TGCGCCAGCAGCCAAGAGGGGTTTGCTAATGAAAAACTGTTTTTT
few,TRBD1,TRBJ2-7,TRBV7-8,CASSWGQGSFYEQYF,TGTGCCAGCAGCTGGGGACAGGGGAGCTTCTACGAGCAGTACTTC
many,TRBD2,TRBJ2-1,TRBV18,CASSEGGRNEQFF,TGTGCCAGCTCCGAGGGAGGGCGGAATGAGCAGTTCTTC
many,TRBD2,TRBJ2-5,TRBV5-1,CASSLAPSGSGETQYF,TGCGCCAGCAGCTTGGCCCCTAGCGGGAGCGGTGAGACCCAGTACTTC
many,.,TRBJ2-7,TRBV7-3,CASSFVQGGEQYF,TGTGCCAGCAGCTTCGTACAGGGTGGGGAGCAGTACTTC
large,.,TRBJ2-6,TRBV11-2,CASSLVFPGANVLTF,TGTGCCAGCAGCTTAGTATTCCCTGGGGCCAACGTCCTGACTTTC
medium-sized,.,TRBJ1-6,TRBV19,CASTRNNSPLHF,TGTGCCAGTACCAGGAATAATTCACCCCTCCACTTT
many,TRBD1,TRBJ2-2,TRBV6-1,CASSRDRGERLFF,TGTGCCAGTTCCCGGGACAGGGGGGAACGGCTGTTTTTT
many,TRBD2,TRBJ2-1,TRBV11-3,CASSSSYYGTSGLNEQFF,TGTGCCAGCAGCTCAAGCTACTACGGGACTAGCGGGCTAAATGAGCAGTTCTTC
many,.,TRBJ1-3,TRBV4-1,CASSQEILRLELGNTIYF,TGCGCCAGCAGCCAAGAAATCCTCAGACTGGAGCTGGGAAACACCATATATTTT
.,.,TRBJ2-7,TRBV20-1,CSAPDQSYDQYF,TGCAGTGCCCCAGACCAGAGTTACGATCAGTACTTC
.,TRBD2,TRBJ2-1,TRBV20-1,CSARETSGRWVNEQFF,TGCAGTGCTAGAGAGACTAGCGGGAGGTGGGTCAATGAGCAGTTCTTC
medium-sized,TRBD1,TRBJ2-3,TRBV6-1,CASKGQGASSTDTQYF,TGTGCCAGCAAAGGACAGGGGGCCTCTAGCACAGATACGCAGTATTTT
many,.,TRBJ1-6,TRBV28,CASSPDRDFNSPLHF,TGTGCCAGCAGTCCGGATCGGGATTTTAATTCACCCCTCCACTTT
many,TRBD2,TRBJ2-1,TRBV20-1,CSARDPQRGGLGQFF,TGCAGTGCTAGAGATCCCCAGCGGGGGGGCTTGGGACAGTTCTTC
many,.,TRBJ1-1,TRBV2,CASDYDRNTEAFF,TGTGCCAGCGACTACGACAGGAACACTGAAGCTTTCTTT
many,.,TRBJ2-3,TRBV11-2,CASSPSGREGTDTQYF,TGTGCCAGCAGCCCGAGCGGGCGCGAGGGCACAGATACGCAGTATTTT
many,TRBD1,TRBJ1-3,TRBV2,CASSEADRSSGNTIYF,TGTGCCAGCAGTGAAGCGGACAGGTCTTCTGGAAACACCATATATTTT
many,.,TRBJ2-5,TRBV7-6,CASSSIGVRGETQYF,TGTGCCAGCAGCTCTATAGGGGTTCGGGGAGAGACCCAGTACTTC
many,.,TRBJ2-2,TRBV19,CASSQFVPNTGELFF,TGTGCCAGTAGTCAATTTGTTCCGAACACCGGGGAGCTGTTTTTT
many,.,TRBJ2-7,TRBV7-9,CASSSGGTVAEQYF,TGTGCCAGCAGCTCCGGGGGGACAGTAGCCGAGCAGTACTTC
medium-sized,TRBD2,TRBJ2-5,TRBV12-3/TRBV12-4,CASSMGGGSGTQYF,TGTGCCAGCAGTATGGGCGGGGGGAGTGGGACCCAGTACTTC
.,TRBD2,TRBJ2-1,TRBV27,CASSQGLANEQFF,TGTGCCAGCAGTCAGGGACTAGCTAACGAGCAGTTCTTC
many,TRBD1,TRBJ1-5,TRBV6-1,CASSRQGTDQPQHF,TGTGCCAGCAGCAGACAGGGGACGGATCAGCCCCAGCATTTT
few,.,TRBJ2-5,TRBV5-1,CASSLARTGERQETQYF,TGCGCCAGCAGCTTGGCCAGGACGGGAGAACGCCAAGAGACCCAGTACTTC
.,TRBD1,TRBJ1-1,TRBV4-1,CASSQIAGGTEAFF,TGCGCCAGCAGCCAGATCGCAGGGGGCACTGAAGCTTTCTTT
many,.,TRBJ1-1,TRBV27,CASNPTGRAEAFF,TGTGCCAGCAATCCTACAGGGAGGGCTGAAGCTTTCTTT
many,.,TRBJ2-3,TRBV5-1,CASSLTLKAAGDTQYF,TGCGCCAGCAGCTTGACCCTTAAAGCGGCGGGGGATACGCAGTATTTT
many,.,TRBJ1-1,TRBV30,CAWSVRPGSLGAEAFF,TGTGCCTGGAGTGTCCGCCCGGGATCACTTGGGGCTGAAGCTTTCTTT
.,.,TRBJ2-7,TRBV30,CAWSVRRGGEQYF,TGTGCCTGGAGTGTCCGCAGGGGTGGCGAGCAGTACTTC
.,TRBD2,TRBJ2-7,TRBV4-2,CASRTSGSGEQYF,TGTGCCAGTAGGACTAGCGGGAGTGGCGAGCAGTACTTC
many,.,TRBJ2-3,TRBV11-3,CASSSVRGDTQYF,TGTGCCAGCAGCTCTGTCCGGGGGGATACGCAGTATTTT
many,.,TRBJ1-2,TRBV28,CASSYFKAGGYTF,TGTGCCAGCAGCTACTTTAAAGCGGGTGGCTACACCTTC
many,.,TRBJ2-3,TRBV11-1,CASSLSPNTDTQYF,TGTGCCAGCAGCTTAAGTCCTAACACAGATACGCAGTATTTT
many,.,TRBJ1-2,TRBV5-1,CASSSAPGAVIGYTF,TGCGCCAGCAGCTCCGCCCCGGGGGCAGTGATAGGCTACACCTTC
many,.,TRBJ1-1,TRBV5-1,CASSLSPQDSFFF,TGCGCCAGCAGCTTGAGTCCCCAGGACAGCTTCTTCTTT
many,TRBD1,TRBJ2-5,TRBV7-9,CASSYDRVQETQYF,TGTGCCAGCAGCTATGACAGGGTCCAAGAGACCCAGTACTTC